This TCR beta chain was observed in a study of T cell clonality in common variable immunodeficiency. Study-wide results and caveats: CVID subjects had higher TCRbeta clonality than healthy controls, most marked in about a third. Authors noted CVID clonality's cause needs subpopulation repertoire sequencing.

Repertoires were generated with immunoSEQ multiplex PCR, while TCRdb's copy carries only in-frame clones and drops some. This repertoire holds about 34,000 clones, and none appear only once. In its sample, this clone was seen many times. Antigen specificity is unknown. The missing CDR3 end, 3 residues past where the read stops, is filled in from the germline J gene. Germline CDR1 is LGHNT and CDR2 is FRNRAP. The CDR3 totals 15 residues. Trimming shortened V by 6 bases and J by 5 bases, and 19 bases separated the two germline ends. The clonotype comes from a person aged 18 to 75 in good health. The V and J genes are TRBV12-5 and TRBJ1-2; D might be TRBD1 (5 bases). Sequenced: peripheral blood mononuclear cells. CDR3 amino acids: CASGAPRQRRYGYTF. CDR3 DNA (partial): TGTGCTAGTGGCGCCCCTCGACAGCGTAGATATGGC.